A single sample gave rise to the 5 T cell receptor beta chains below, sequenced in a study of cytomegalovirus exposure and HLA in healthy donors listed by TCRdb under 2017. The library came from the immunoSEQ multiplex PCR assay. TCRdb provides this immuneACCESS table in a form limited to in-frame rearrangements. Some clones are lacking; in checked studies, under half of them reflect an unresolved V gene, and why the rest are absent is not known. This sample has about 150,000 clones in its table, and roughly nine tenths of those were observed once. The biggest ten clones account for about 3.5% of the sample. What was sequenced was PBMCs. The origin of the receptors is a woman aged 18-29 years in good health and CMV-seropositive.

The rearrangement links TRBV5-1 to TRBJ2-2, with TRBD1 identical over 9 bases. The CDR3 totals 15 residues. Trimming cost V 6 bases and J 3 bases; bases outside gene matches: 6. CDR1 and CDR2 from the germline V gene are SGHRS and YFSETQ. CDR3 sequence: CASNPDRGDTGELFF. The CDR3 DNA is TGCGCCAGCAACCCGGACAGGGGTGACACCGGGGAGCTGTTTTTT.

CDR3 sequence: CASSRTGRDTDTQYF. CDR3 in DNA: TGTGCCAGCAGCCGAACCGGGCGGGACACAGATACGCAGTATTTT. The chain employs TRBV7-9 and TRBJ2-3; TRBD2 is a possible D gene (6 bases). The CDR3 length is 15 residues. The V end was cut by 5 bases, the J end by 2 bases, with 14 bases between. CDR1 is SEHNR, CDR2 FQNEAQ, per germline (reference sequence).

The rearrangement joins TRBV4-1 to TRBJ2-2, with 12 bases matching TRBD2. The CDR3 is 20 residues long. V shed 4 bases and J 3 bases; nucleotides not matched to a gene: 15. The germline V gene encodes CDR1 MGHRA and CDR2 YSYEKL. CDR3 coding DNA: TGCGCCAGCAGCCGCACGGGACTAGCGGGCTTAACGGACTACACCGGGGAGCTGTTTTTT. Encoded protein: CASSRTGLAGLTDYTGELFF.

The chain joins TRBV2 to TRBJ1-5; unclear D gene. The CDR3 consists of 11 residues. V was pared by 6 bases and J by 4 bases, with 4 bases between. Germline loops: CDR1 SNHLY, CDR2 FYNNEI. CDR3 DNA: TGTGCCAGCAGACGGAATCAGCCCCAGCATTTT. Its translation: CASRRNQPQHF.

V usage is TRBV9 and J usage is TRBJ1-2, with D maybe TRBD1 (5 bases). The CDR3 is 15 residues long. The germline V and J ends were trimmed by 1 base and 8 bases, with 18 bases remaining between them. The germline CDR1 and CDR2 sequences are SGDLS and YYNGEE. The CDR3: CASSVTTVPVGGYTF. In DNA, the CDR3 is TGTGCCAGCAGCGTAACGACAGTACCAGTCGGCGGCTACACCTTC.